This TCR beta chain was identified during a study of CD4 T cells in relation to SARS-CoV-2 and coronaviruses. Study at large: TCR beta CDR3s were sequenced after roughly nine-day antigen culture of PBMCs. Points from the study as a whole: Each donor contributed either pre-pandemic or post-infection samples, not both.

CD4+ T cells from unexposed donors were obtained before the COVID-19 pandemic (2011-2018). After approximately ten days of culture, CD4+ T cells were isolated. Fresh IL-2 medium replaced half the medium on days 3 and 7. The V gene's germline CDR1 is LNHNV and CDR2 YYDKDF (reference sequence). This CDR3 spans 16 amino acids. V was clipped by 3 bases and J by 8 bases; unmatched bases: 11. The assay was immunoSEQ multiplex PCR, and TCRdb's table has in-frame clones only and misses some. The sample shows under 20,000 clones, over 75% of them seen only once. As concerns this clone: Its antigen is undetermined.

This receptor was taken from a human donor in good health. The chain combines TRBV15 with TRBJ2-1; 9 bases line up with TRBD2. The sample taken for sequencing was CD4+ T cells from PBMCs, cultured in vitro. The CDR3 protein is CATSSRGTSPQDEQFF. The CDR3 DNA is TGTGCCACCAGCAGCCGGGGGACTAGCCCCCAGGATGAGCAGTTCTTC.